This T cell receptor (beta chain) appears in the sequencing data of a study of blood T cell repertoires in COVID-19 (dated by TCRdb to the early 2020s). About the investigation overall: Samples covering the acute and convalescent phases of COVID-19 were provided by collaborators in the United States, Italy and Spain. The prospective study material was composed of cDNA or gDNA derived from T cells, B-cell-depleted T cells, or PBMCs. Subjects who had been exposed to COVID-19, were actively infected with it, or had recovered from it provided the deeply sampled blood TCRbeta repertoires that made up the dataset. A freely available public database, intended as a resource for researchers studying the immune response to SARS-CoV-2, is where the repertoires were released. The samples were drawn from the first 160 participants of the ongoing ImmuneRACE study and from over a thousand subjects provided by 6 global collaborators. A de-identified subject ID, COVID-19 status, age in years and sex were almost always included in the sample metadata. Where available, HLA class I and class II types were taken from metadata supplied by the sample provider and were not determined by assay-based typing.

TCRbeta CDR3 regions were amplified from genomic DNA by means of the immunoSEQ Assay, a bias-controlled multiplex PCR. The study's processing was this. The number of nucleated cells in each sample was estimated by amplification of reference gene primers within the assay. Sequence reads were collapsed and filtered to measure the absolute abundance of every unique TCRbeta CDR3 rearrangement. For each sample, productive Simpson clonality was calculated by taking the square root of Simpson's diversity index across productive rearrangements. TCRdb took over this immuneACCESS table, retaining in-frame rearrangements with V and J assigned. Such tables are incomplete; in checked studies, under half of the missing clones stem from an unresolved V gene, and the remainder is unexplained. V and J calls plus clone size are reproduced from that table; the DNA served to infer D and trimming. This sample lists fewer than 150,000 clones; roughly four fifths were detected once. Of the sample, around 7.8% is held by the ten largest clones.

V drops 5 bases and J drops 2 bases, leaving 7 bases in between. From a lookup of the germline V gene, CDR1 and CDR2 are MDHEN and SYDVKM. The CDR3 runs 13 residues from the cysteine to the phenylalanine. CDR3 DNA only is kept here, 39 bases in frame from base 1. What the study reported, not specific to this receptor: The amount of clinical and demographic metadata varied by source and participant and was provided uncurated.

This clone was seen only once. The antigen it recognizes is unknown. Base qualities are not provided; no much larger clone lies one nucleotide away. Each collaborating institution followed its own protocols to collect whole blood in K2EDTA tubes. For TCRbeta analysis, collaborators shipped samples as frozen whole blood, isolated PBMCs, or DNA extracted from either of those sample types. This sequence was found in a human donor in a cohort sampled during active COVID-19. The specimen was peripheral blood. The chain was built from TRBV28 and TRBJ1-3, with no D gene named confidently. The sequence in DNA is TGTGCCAGCAGTCCGAGAACTGGAAACACCATATATTTT. It is translated as CASSPRTGNTIYF.